This TCR beta chain was recovered during a study of neurological immune-mediated disorders. Time point given: longitudinal time-point 1 (baseline). CDR1 and CDR2 from the germline V gene are SEHNR and FQNEAQ (reference sequence). V shed 4 bases and J shed 4 bases, with 13 bases lying between them. There are 14 residues in the CDR3. There are many counts of this clonotype. The cDNA came from 5'RACE with 10-nucleotide random UMIs. Every sequencing run produced over 170 million TCR-beta sequences that came from 15-18 subjects. One entry per CDR3 protein, called by TCRdb with MiXCR from the 5' RACE reads. The table includes some 54,000 distinct CDR3 sequences, over 8.5% detected once.

Sequenced input: PBMCs. The receptor was isolated from a male donor with HTLV-1-associated myelopathy (HAM/TSP). V is TRBV7-9 and J is TRBJ1-2, with no clear D. In nucleotides, the CDR3 is TGTGCCAGCAGCTCATGGACGGCCTCCTATGGCTACACCTTC. Protein: CASSSWTASYGYTF.